This T cell receptor (beta chain) was obtained from a study of shared clonotypes between healthy human individuals. Study at large: Serving as donors were a couple of women and a few men, whose ages spanned 18 to 49. Broader study findings: Memory subsets had estimated richness that was generally smaller than that of naive subsets.

Some clones are missing from TCRdb's copy, which holds only in-frame ones; the method was immunoSEQ multiplex PCR. The sample carries 1,500,000 or so clones, less than 99% recorded once. Of note for this clone: Its antigen is not identified.

CDR3 length: 15 residues. Germline V gene sequence: CDR1 MNHNY, CDR2 SVGAGI (reference sequence). J lost 4 bases, V lost 2 bases, and 2 bases had no gene match. Material for sequencing was naive CD4+ T cells sorted from blood. Subset described: CD45RA+ positively selected. The gene calls are TRBV6-6 and TRBJ2-5; 12 bases are a match to TRBD1. The TCR comes from a young man in good health. The CDR3 loop reads CASSYGDRGLETQYF. The CDR3 region has the DNA TGTGCCAGCAGTTACGGGGACAGGGGGCTAGAGACCCAGTACTTC.